A selection of T cell receptor beta chains follows, all from one sample in a study of T cells in Graves' hyperthyroidism and ophthalmopathy. TCRdb re-derived calls from the multiplex PCR reads in MiXCR, one entry per CDR3 protein. The table lists hundreds of thousands of distinct CDR3 sequences, 40% to 55% of them singletons. The source material was peripheral blood or thyroid tissue (not recorded which). Receptor source: a woman under 30 with Graves' hyperthyroidism. CDR3s include the opening cysteine and the closing phenylalanine or tryptophan. A D gene is named only where the DNA matches it firmly. Rows may omit the clone size; those that give it use once, few, many or a size class.

>TRBJ2-6|NA|TRBV15|NA
CATSSPPGSSGANVLTF
TGTGCCACCAGCAGTCCTCCCGGGAGCTCTGGGGCCAACGTCCTGACTTTC
>TRBJ1-1|NA|TRBV24-1|once
CATSTGHTGAEAFF
TGTGCCACCAGCACGGGACACACCGGGGCTGAAGCTTTCTTT
>TRBJ2-7|NA|TRBV10-3|few
CASQRGAAEQYF
TGTGCCAGCCAACGGGGGGCGGCCGAGCAGTACTTC
>TRBJ1-2|NA|TRBV14|few
CASSQDETDYGYTF
TGTGCCAGCAGCCAAGATGAGACGGACTATGGCTACACCTTC
>TRBJ2-7|TRBD1|TRBV19|few
CASSQGTGEVEQYF
TGTGCCAGTAGCCAAGGGACAGGGGAGGTCGAGCAGTACTTC
>TRBJ2-3|NA|TRBV7-2|few
CASSLDVYTQYF
TGTGCCAGCAGCTTGGACGTCTATACGCAGTATTTT
>TRBJ1-1|NA|TRBV6-5|NA
CASSSSSQDTEAFF
TGTGCCAGCAGTTCATCGAGCCAGGACACTGAAGCTTTCTTT
>TRBJ1-6|NA|TRBV7-8|NA
CASSSTDGGGHSPLHF
TGTGCCAGCAGCTCTACCGACGGCGGGGGGCATTCACCCCTCCACTTT
>TRBJ1-2|TRBD1|TRBV29-1|many
CSVEGGDRDLYGYTF
TGCAGCGTCGAAGGTGGGGACAGGGATCTCTATGGCTACACCTTC
>TRBJ1-1|TRBD1|TRBV7-3|many
CASSFDRANTEAFF
TGTGCCAGCAGCTTCGACAGGGCCAACACTGAAGCTTTCTTT
>TRBJ1-5|NA|TRBV7-8|NA
CASSLGRSQGRGNQPQHF
TGTGCCAGCAGCTTAGGCCGTTCACAGGGCCGCGGGAATCAGCCCCAGCATTTT
>TRBJ1-3|NA|TRBV7-2|many
CASSPAAYGGNTIYF
TGTGCCAGCAGCCCAGCTGCGTACGGTGGAAACACCATATATTTT